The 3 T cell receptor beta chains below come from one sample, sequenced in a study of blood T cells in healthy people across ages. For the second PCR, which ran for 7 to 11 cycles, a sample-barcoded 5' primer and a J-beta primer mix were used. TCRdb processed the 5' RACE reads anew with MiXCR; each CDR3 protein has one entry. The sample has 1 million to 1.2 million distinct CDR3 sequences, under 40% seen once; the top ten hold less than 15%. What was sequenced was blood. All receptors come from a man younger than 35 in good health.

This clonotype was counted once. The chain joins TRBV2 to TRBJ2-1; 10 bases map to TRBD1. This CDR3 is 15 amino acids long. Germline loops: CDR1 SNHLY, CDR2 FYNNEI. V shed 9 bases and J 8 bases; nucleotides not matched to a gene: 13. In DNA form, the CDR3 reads TGTGCCAGTCAGCGGGACAGGGGATCCAGGGATGAGCAGTTCTTC. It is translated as CASQRDRGSRDEQFF.

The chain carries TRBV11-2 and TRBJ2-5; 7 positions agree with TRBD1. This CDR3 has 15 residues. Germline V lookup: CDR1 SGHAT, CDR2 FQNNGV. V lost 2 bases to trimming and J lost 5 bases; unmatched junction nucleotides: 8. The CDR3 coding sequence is TGTGCCAGCAGCTTAATGACAGGGAACAGGGAGACCCAGTACTTC. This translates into CASSLMTGNRETQYF.

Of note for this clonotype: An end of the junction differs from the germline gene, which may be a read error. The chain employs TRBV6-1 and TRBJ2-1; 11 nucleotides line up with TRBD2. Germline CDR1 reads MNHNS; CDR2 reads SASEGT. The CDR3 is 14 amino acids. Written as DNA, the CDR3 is TGTGCCTGCAGCCCTAGCGGGGGGACCAATGAGCAGTTCTTC. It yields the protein CACSPSGGTNEQFF.